One sample yielded the 14 T cell receptor beta chains listed below, sequenced in a study of T-cell memory formation after mild COVID-19. TCRdb itself ran the 5' RACE reads through MiXCR, one entry per CDR3 protein. The repertoire has approximately 390,000 distinct CDR3 sequences, 16% of them found once; the top ten carry about 22%. Sequenced input: PBMCs or a T cell subset sorted from them (not recorded which). Source of these receptors: a young man who had mild COVID-19 (a few samples of this study predate the infection). Cell type and time point are not known.

The chain uses TRBV29-1 and TRBJ2-3; D might be TRBD1 or TRBD2, each matching 5 bases. Germline loops: CDR1 SQVTM, CDR2 ANQGSEA. V dropped 4 bases and J dropped 0 bases, with 23 bases sitting between them. The CDR3 is made up of 18 amino acids. The CDR3 here is CSVARGGLSSTSTDTQYF. The CDR3 nucleotides read TGCAGCGTTGCTCGGGGCGGTTTATCCTCAACTAGCACAGATACGCAGTATTTT.

This clonotype was observed a handful of times. The genes are TRBV20-1 and TRBJ2-5; TRBD2 aligns across 9 bases. V dropped 1 base and J dropped 0; count of bases not matched to a gene: 3. Germline loops: CDR1 DFQATT, CDR2 SNEGSKA (reference sequence). CDR3 length equals 15 residues. The CDR3, as DNA: TGCAGTGCTAGAGTGGCGGGGGGGTACCAAGAGACCCAGTACTTC. Its protein product is CSARVAGGYQETQYF.

The V gene is TRBV29-1, the J gene TRBJ2-4; the D is unclear. The CDR3 extends over 14 amino acids. Germline CDR1 is SQVTM and CDR2 is ANQGSEA. Trimming left V 1 base short and J 6 bases short, with 13 bases between. The CDR3 reads CSVEGGSPGNIQYF. CDR3 in DNA: TGCAGCGTTGAAGGGGGTTCTCCAGGAAACATTCAGTACTTC.

For the CDR3, the DNA is TGTGCCAGCAGCTACGAGGAGGATTCACCCCTCCACTTT. Amino acid sequence: CASSYEEDSPLHF. The chain is built from TRBV7-2 and TRBJ1-6; D remains ambiguous. Germline CDR1 and CDR2: SGHTA and FQGNSA. This CDR3 contains 13 residues. V gave up 4 bases and J gave up 8 bases, with 9 bases separating them.

A few counts support this clonotype. The chain joins TRBV15 to TRBJ1-1; D remains ambiguous. Germline V gene lookup returns CDR1 LNHNV and CDR2 YYDKDF (reference sequence). The CDR3 is 21 amino acids. With 0 bases removed from V and 0 bases from J, the gap between germline ends came to 26 bases. The CDR3 DNA is TGTGCCACCAGCAGAGATCCGATGACGGGGAAGGCGGATGCCATGAACACTGAAGCTTTCTTT. Translation: CATSRDPMTGKADAMNTEAFF.

The gene calls are TRBV11-3 and TRBJ2-2, with TRBD1 as a possible D gene (6 bases). The CDR3 totals 15 residues. Trimming shortened V by 5 bases and J by 3 bases, and 13 bases separated the two germline ends. CDR1 SGHNT and CDR2 YENEEA come from the germline V gene. In DNA, the CDR3 is TGTGCCAGCAGCCGGCCAGGGGCCGACACCGGGGAGCTGTTTTTT. As protein: CASSRPGADTGELFF.

V usage is TRBV3-1 and J usage is TRBJ2-1; tentative D call: TRBD2 (5 bases). This CDR3 comprises 12 residues. V lost 4 bases, J lost 10 bases, and 11 bases lay in between. Germline V gene data show CDR1 as LGHDT and CDR2 as YNNKEL (reference sequence). CDR3 loop: CASSPHRGEQFF. CDR3 coding DNA: TGTGCCAGCAGCCCTCATCGGGGAGAGCAGTTCTTC.

In this sample, this clonotype turned up a few times. The J gene is TRBJ1-6, the V gene TRBV7-2, with D maybe TRBD1 (5 bases). In germline, CDR1 is SGHTA, CDR2 FQGNSA. Between the trimmed V and J ends, which lost 1 base and 8 bases, there was a span of 12 bases. This CDR3 is built from 15 residues. As DNA, the CDR3 is TGTGCCAGCAGCTTAGATCAGGGACGGTATTCACCCCTCCACTTT. Translated, it gives CASSLDQGRYSPLHF.

The chain has TRBV19 and TRBJ2-5, with TRBD2 identical over 8 bases. V trimming: 7 bases; J trimming: 2 bases; junction bases outside the gene matches: 6. This CDR3 is 14 amino acids long. Germline loops: CDR1 LNHDA, CDR2 SQIVND (reference sequence). The CDR3 bases are TGTGCCAGTACCGCGGGACTAGGACAAGAGACCCAGTACTTC. Translating gives CASTAGLGQETQYF.

The CDR3 bases are TGTGCCAGCAGCTTCTTCAACAATGAGCAGTTCTTC. Its protein is CASSFFNNEQFF. The chain links TRBV7-8 to TRBJ2-1, with D hard to call. CDR1 SGHVS and CDR2 FQNEAQ come from the germline V gene. There are 12 residues in the CDR3. V was shortened by 3 bases and J by 5 bases, with 5 bases between the two germline ends.

This chain links TRBV6-2 or TRBV6-3 with TRBJ2-7; the match to TRBD1 covers 7 bases. The CDR3 loop spans 12 amino acids. V trimming: 7 bases; J trimming: 6 bases; junction bases outside the gene matches: 6. Germline values: CDR1 MNHEY, CDR2 SVGEGT. The CDR3 protein is CASTSDRVEQYF. For the CDR3, the DNA is TGTGCCAGCACCTCAGACAGGGTCGAGCAGTACTTC.

V usage is TRBV20-1 and J usage is TRBJ2-3; D is uncertain. The V end was cut by 3 bases, the J end by 5 bases, with 15 bases between. The germline V gene has CDR1 DFQATT and CDR2 SNEGSKA (reference sequence). CDR3 size: 14 residues. This CDR3 reads CSARDEVWLDTQYF. The CDR3 DNA is TGCAGTGCTAGGGATGAGGTTTGGTTAGATACGCAGTATTTT.

The gene calls are TRBV28 and TRBJ2-3; 7 bases match TRBD2. The CDR3 loop spans 15 amino acids. Trimming removed 5 bases from V and 3 bases from J; junction bases left unmatched: 8. Per the germline V gene, CDR1 is MDHEN and CDR2 is SYDVKM. CDR3 nucleotide sequence: TGTGCCAGCAGTGGAGTCGGGGGGTCTACAGATACGCAGTATTTT. This codes for CASSGVGGSTDTQYF.

V is TRBV7-3 and J is TRBJ2-1; a weak D match, TRBD1 (5 bases). The V gene lost 5 bases and the J gene lost 5 bases, with 13 bases spanning the gap. The germline V gene has CDR1 SGHTA and CDR2 FQGTGA. CDR3 length: 14 amino acids. DNA of the CDR3: TGTGCCAGCAGCCGCGACACAGGAAACAATGAGCAGTTCTTC. It is translated as CASSRDTGNNEQFF. The full variable domain, in which reference TRBV7-3 and TRBJ2-1 provide the parts outside the CDR3, is GAGVSQTPSNKVTEKGKYVELRCDPISGHTALYWYRQSLGQGPEFLIYFQGTGAADDSGLPNDRFFAVRPEGSVSTLKIQRTERGDSAVYLCASSRDTGNNEQFFGPGTRLTVL.